This T cell receptor beta chain was sequenced in a study of neurological immune-mediated disorders. TCRdb re-derived calls from the 5' RACE reads in MiXCR, one entry per CDR3 protein. Here the sample spans fewer than 55,000 distinct CDR3 sequences, about 9.1% being singletons. Specified time point: longitudinal time-point 1 (baseline). This CDR3 comprises 12 residues. V was clipped by 4 bases and J by 7 bases, with 8 bases between them. This clonotype was seen ten or more times. The receptor's source is a woman in her thirties or forties in good health. Source material: PBMCs. The chain links TRBV12-3 or TRBV12-4 to TRBJ2-4; D not resolved. CDR3 region: CASSSAWNIQYF. The CDR3 nucleotides are TGTGCCAGCAGTTCAGCATGGAACATTCAGTACTTC.